The clone carrying this T cell receptor (beta chain) was found a few times. From the 5' RACE reads, TCRdb called clonotypes with MiXCR, one entry per CDR3 protein. This table has approximately 480,000 distinct CDR3 sequences, roughly 18% appearing once. The entry originates in a study of T-cell memory formation after mild COVID-19. The CDR3 extends over 17 amino acids. V lost 0 bases, J lost 1 base, and 4 bases stayed unmatched. Germline V gene data show CDR1 as MNHNY and CDR2 as SVGAGI (reference sequence). The rearrangement joins TRBV6-6 to TRBJ2-1; 9 positions match TRBD2. This receptor was obtained from an adult woman who had mild COVID-19 (a few samples of this study predate the infection). Cell type and time point are not known. The sequenced sample consisted of PBMCs or a T cell subset sorted from them (not recorded which). This CDR3 is CASSYSLAGISYNEQFF. The CDR3 region has the DNA TGTGCCAGCAGTTACTCGCTAGCGGGGATATCCTACAATGAGCAGTTCTTC.